The T cell receptor (beta chain) under discussion was sequenced for a study of blood T cell repertoires in COVID-19 (dated by TCRdb to the early 2020s). Looking at the study overall: The collaborator samples originated in the United States, Italy and Spain and spanned the acute and convalescent phases of COVID-19. The material from the prospective study consisted of cDNA or gDNA derived from T cells, B-cell-depleted T cells, or PBMCs. The dataset comprised deeply sampled blood TCRbeta repertoires from subjects exposed to, actively infected with, or recovered from COVID-19. The repertoires were released in a freely available public database intended as a resource for research on the immune response to SARS-CoV-2. Samples were obtained from the ongoing ImmuneRACE study (first 160 participants) and from about 1,300 subjects provided by 6 global collaborators. Sample metadata almost always included a de-identified subject ID, COVID-19 status, age in years and sex. Where available, HLA class I and class II types were obtained from metadata supplied by the sample provider rather than from assay-based typing.

TCRbeta CDR3 regions were amplified from genomic DNA using the immunoSEQ Assay, a bias-controlled multiplex PCR. Per the source publication's procedure: Nucleated cell counts per sample were estimated from amplification of reference gene primers within the assay. To quantify the absolute abundance of each unique TCRbeta CDR3 rearrangement, sequence reads were collapsed and filtered. For each sample, productive Simpson clonality was calculated as the square root of Simpson's diversity index across productive rearrangements. This immuneACCESS table, as held by TCRdb, lists in-frame sequences with V and J called but not all clones. Of the missing ones, under half trace to an unresolved V gene in checked studies; the others have no known cause. V, J and clone size are those of that table, while D and trimming were read from the DNA. The sample table shows 150,000 or so clones, and roughly 80% are seen once. Of the sample, roughly 8% falls within the top ten clones.

As regards this clone: No cognate antigen has been identified for it. Within one base of it there is no much larger clone, and no base qualities were kept.

V gives up 3 bases and J gives up 1 base, and the segment between their germline ends measures 9 bases. Measured from the cysteine to the phenylalanine, the CDR3 is 14 residues long. Solely the CDR3 DNA is kept, with 42 bases framed from the first base. CDR1 and CDR2 (KGHSH, LQKENI) derive from the germline V gene. Participants in the prospective study were aged roughly 18 to 95 years, lived in 20 to 30 United States geographic areas, and enrolled through a virtual design. To assign participants to cohorts, the prospective study relied on clinical history that participants themselves reported in a screening survey and a study questionnaire. Recovered participants in ImmuneRACE Cohort 3 were defined by two consecutive negative NP/OP PCR tests, clearance by a healthcare professional, or resolution of symptoms. In the prospective study, whole blood, serum and a nasopharyngeal or oropharyngeal swab were collected from each participant by mobile phlebotomists. Additional blood draws and questionnaires over an approximately 2-month period could optionally be provided by prospective study participants. Blood samples from the prospective study were shipped frozen or at room temperature prior to DNA extraction.

General conclusions and limits of the study: The amount of clinical and demographic metadata varied by source and participant and was provided uncurated.

The receptor was derived from a woman in her 50s who had recovered from COVID-19. The sample was PBMCs or T cells enriched from blood (not recorded which). The chain links TRBV18 with TRBJ1-1; the D gene is possibly TRBD1, with 5 bases matching. The sequence in DNA is TGTGCCAGCTCACCCTCGGACAAGAACACTGAAGCTTTCTTT. Its protein product is CASSPSDKNTEAFF. The full variable domain, with segments outside the CDR3 supplied by the reference TRBV18 and TRBJ1-1 proteins, appears as NAGVMQNPRHLVRRRGQEARLRCSPMKGHSHVYWYRQLPEEGLKFMVYLQKENIIDESGMPKERFSAEFPKEGPSILRIQQVVRGDSAAYFCASSPSDKNTEAFFGQGTRLTVV.